One and the same sample provided the 26 T cell receptor beta chains below, sequenced in a study of blood T cell repertoires in COVID-19 (dated by TCRdb to the early 2020s). Library generation was performed with the immunoSEQ multiplex PCR assay. Entries here come from immuneACCESS through TCRdb and include only in-frame sequences with V and J called. Some clones fail to appear in such tables; in the studies checked, an unresolved V gene covers under half of the shortfall, and the cause of the remainder is unknown. This sample is represented by approximately 110,000 clones; 81% of them were singletons. The ten biggest clones cover roughly 1.5% of the sample. The sequenced sample consisted of peripheral blood. These receptors were collected from a man aged 45-65 years with acute or convalescent COVID-19.

The V gene is TRBV21-1, the J gene TRBJ1-5; TRBD1 was called by the table and not checked on the DNA. TRBV21-1 is termed a pseudogene. The CDR3 length is 17 residues. The chain's CDR3 is CASSKVIGTGLGQPQHF. For the CDR3, the DNA is TGTGCCAGCAGCAAAGTTATCGGGACAGGGCTGGGCCAGCCCCAGCATTTT.

The V and J genes are TRBV19 and TRBJ1-2; D gene uncertain. Germline CDR1 and CDR2: LNHDA and SQIVND (reference sequence). The CDR3 consists of 16 residues. V lost 3 bases, J lost 2 bases, and 16 bases lay in between. In DNA form, the CDR3 reads TGTGCCAGTAGTATGGCTGGGAGCCGAGAGAACTATGGCTACACCTTC. Translated, it gives CASSMAGSRENYGYTF.

This sequence joins TRBV4-1 and TRBJ1-1; no clear D gene. Between the trimmed V and J ends, which lost 6 bases and 1 base, there was a span of 9 bases. Germline values: CDR1 MGHRA, CDR2 YSYEKL. The CDR3 is made up of 13 amino acids. The CDR3 is CASRRTENTEAFF. The CDR3 nucleotides are TGCGCCAGCAGGCGGACTGAGAACACTGAAGCTTTCTTT.

This clone was observed a single time. V is TRBV19 and J is TRBJ1-5; D is ambiguous. Trimming took off 3 bases at V and 6 bases at J, with 15 bases between the two ends. Per the germline V gene, CDR1 is LNHDA and CDR2 is SQIVND (reference sequence). CDR3 size: 15 residues. The CDR3 loop reads CASSIQGRTGQPQHF. For the CDR3, the DNA is TGTGCCAGTAGTATTCAAGGGAGGACGGGTCAGCCCCAGCATTTT.

This chain links TRBV3-1 (or the pseudogene TRBV3-2) with TRBJ2-3, with a possible D match to TRBD2 (6 bases). Germline lookup yields CDR1 LGHDT and CDR2 YNNKEL (reference sequence). CDR3 length: 16 amino acids. With 5 bases removed from V and 4 bases from J, the gap between germline ends came to 19 bases. The chain's CDR3 is CASSFRGGAAPDTQYF. The DNA of the CDR3 is TGTGCCAGCAGCTTCCGAGGCGGGGCAGCTCCAGATACGCAGTATTTT.

J is TRBJ2-5 and V is TRBV5-4, with TRBD1 identical over 8 bases. The germline V gene has CDR1 SGHNT and CDR2 YYREEE (reference sequence). V trimming: 1 base; J trimming: 0 bases; junction bases outside the gene matches: 8. CDR3 length: 17 residues. The CDR3, as DNA: TGTGCCAGCAGCTTGAGGGGACAGGCCCCTTACCAAGAGACCCAGTACTTC. Amino acids: CASSLRGQAPYQETQYF.

The chain has TRBV5-6 and TRBJ1-5; 8 bases map to TRBD1. Germline CDR1 SGHDT, CDR2 YYEEEE. V gave up 4 bases and J gave up 2 bases; unmatched junction bases: 5. The CDR3 loop spans 15 amino acids. The CDR3: CASSGPGQGNQPQHF. The CDR3 DNA reads as TGTGCCAGCAGCGGGCCGGGACAGGGCAATCAGCCCCAGCATTTT.

J is TRBJ2-2 and V is TRBV5-1; the match to TRBD2 covers 11 bases. With 4 bases clipped from V and 6 bases from J, the junction kept 8 bases outside the gene matches. The CDR3 has 16 amino acids. CDR1 and CDR2 from the germline V gene are SGHRS and YFSETQ. Here the CDR3 reads CASSPIAGGPSGELFF. The CDR3 DNA sequence: TGCGCCAGCAGCCCAATAGCGGGGGGGCCCTCCGGGGAGCTGTTTTTT.

This chain links TRBV5-6 with TRBJ2-1; 9 nucleotides line up with TRBD2. Germline V lookup: CDR1 SGHDT, CDR2 YYEEEE. This CDR3 comprises 17 residues. V dropped 0 bases and J dropped 5; count of bases not matched to a gene: 9. The CDR3 loop reads CASSLVDLAGPHNEQFF. The CDR3 nucleotides read TGTGCCAGCAGCTTGGTGGATCTAGCGGGGCCCCACAATGAGCAGTTCTTC. Drawing the rest from reference TRBV5-6 and TRBJ2-1, the complete variable domain is DAGVTQSPTHLIKTRGQQVTLRCSPKSGHDTVSWYQQALGQGPQFIFQYYEEEERQRGNFPDRFSGHQFPNYSSELNVNALLLGDSALYLCASSLVDLAGPHNEQFFGPGTRLTVL.

The chain links TRBV7-3 to TRBJ2-3; the D gene is possibly TRBD1 (6 bases). The germline V gene encodes CDR1 SGHTA and CDR2 FQGTGA. The CDR3 consists of 16 residues. V was pared by 2 bases and J by 2 bases, with 14 bases between. DNA of the CDR3: TGTGCCAGCAGCTTAGTCCCGGGACAAAACACAGATACGCAGTATTTT. The encoded protein is CASSLVPGQNTDTQYF.

V is TRBV7-9 and J is TRBJ1-6, with a possible D match to TRBD1 (6 bases). V lost 5 bases and J 7 bases, leaving 15 bases between the germline ends. This CDR3 comprises 15 residues. CDR1 and CDR2 (germline): SEHNR, FQNEAQ (reference sequence). The CDR3 here is CASSRAGGGNSPLHF. The CDR3, as DNA: TGTGCCAGCAGCCGGGCGGGGGGCGGAAATTCACCCCTCCACTTT.

V gene TRBV6-5 combines with J gene TRBJ2-7, with 8 bases that match TRBD2. Losses at the gene ends were 0 bases for V and 2 bases for J; bases not matched to a gene: 6. The germline gives CDR1 MNHEY, CDR2 SVGAGI. CDR3 length: 16 amino acids. The DNA for the CDR3 is TGTGCCAGCAGTTACTCTGGGGTTAGCGGGGCCTACGAGCAGTACTTC. Translation gives CASSYSGVSGAYEQYF.

This rearrangement joins TRBV5-1 to TRBJ1-5; weak D call: TRBD1 (6 bases). The ends were cut back, 1 base at V and 4 bases at J, with 12 bases in the middle. This CDR3 is built from 15 residues. Germline CDR1 and CDR2: SGHRS and YFSETQ. The CDR3 region is CASSLQGWTNQPQHF. The CDR3 nucleotides are TGCGCCAGCAGCTTGCAGGGGTGGACGAATCAGCCCCAGCATTTT. The full variable domain, completed using reference TRBV5-1 and TRBJ1-5, is KAGVTQTPRYLIKTRGQQVTLSCSPISGHRSVSWYQQTPGQGLQFLFEYFSETQRNKGNFPGRFSGRQFSNSRSEMNVSTLELGDSALYLCASSLQGWTNQPQHFGDGTRLSIL.

In the case of this clone: Just one base apart from a much larger clone, this may be a read error. The chain employs TRBV3-1 (or the pseudogene TRBV3-2) and TRBJ2-3; D may be TRBD2 (5 bases). Germline V CDR1 and CDR2: LGHDT, YNNKEL (reference sequence). The CDR3 has 15 residues. CDR3 protein: CANSPTRASTDTQYF. The CDR3 DNA reads as TGTGCCAACAGCCCCACGAGGGCCAGCACAGATACGCAGTATTTT.

Only a few counts were recorded for this clone. The chain joins TRBV27 to TRBJ1-4; unclear D gene. Germline V gene lookup returns CDR1 MNHEY and CDR2 SMNVEV (reference sequence). CDR3 length equals 17 residues. Trimming shortened V by 2 bases and J by 0 bases, and 13 bases separated the two germline ends. The CDR3 DNA reads TGTGCCAGCAGTTTAAGAACCAGGCGAGCAACTAATGAAAAACTGTTTTTT. It translates to CASSLRTRRATNEKLFF.

The chain is built from TRBV30 and TRBJ1-3; D is possibly TRBD1 (5 bases). CDR3 length: 13 amino acids. The V gene lost 1 base and the J gene lost 6 bases, with 10 bases spanning the gap. Germline CDR1 reads GTSNPN; CDR2 reads SVGIG (reference sequence). The CDR3 region has the DNA TGTGCCTGGAGTGCGGACATCGCAAACACCATATATTTT. This sequence encodes CAWSADIANTIYF.

The V gene is TRBV15, the J gene TRBJ2-5; a weak D match, TRBD2 (5 bases). CDR1 is LNHNV and CDR2 is YYDKDF in the germline V gene (reference sequence). Trimming left V 5 bases short and J 1 base short, with 14 bases between. The CDR3 extends over 15 amino acids. The CDR3 coding sequence is TGTGCCACCAGCCCCGAAGGGAGCTTCCAAGAGACCCAGTACTTC. Residues: CATSPEGSFQETQYF.

The rearrangement uses TRBV6-1 and TRBJ1-6, with unresolved D. The V and J ends lost 0 bases and 7 bases respectively, with 7 bases between them. Germline assignment: CDR1 MNHNS and CDR2 SASEGT. This CDR3 region has 14 residues. Written as DNA, the CDR3 is TGTGCCAGCAGTGAAGCCCTTCAGAATTCACCCCTCCACTTT. The encoded protein is CASSEALQNSPLHF.

This chain uses TRBV4-1 with TRBJ2-7; possibly TRBD2 for D (5 bases). Trimming removed 3 bases at V and 2 bases at J, with 11 bases between. The CDR3 spans 14 residues. Germline CDR1 is MGHRA and CDR2 is YSYEKL. CDR3 residues: CASSQPGLTYEQYF. In DNA, the CDR3 is TGCGCCAGCAGCCAGCCCGGACTGACCTACGAGCAGTACTTC.

As to this clone: Other DNA sequences from this sample encode an identical CDR3 as well. The chain has TRBV15 and TRBJ1-2, with a weak D call TRBD1 (6 bases). The germline V and J ends were trimmed by 5 bases and 2 bases, with 15 bases remaining between them. This CDR3 has 15 amino acids. CDR1 is LNHNV and CDR2 is YYDKDF in the germline V gene (reference sequence). The CDR3 DNA follows: TGTGCCACCAGCCGGCTATTGGGGGCCAACTATGGCTACACCTTC. Amino acid sequence: CATSRLLGANYGYTF. The whole variable domain, filled in from reference TRBV15 and TRBJ1-2, reads DAMVIQNPRYQVTQFGKPVTLSCSQTLNHNVMYWYQQKSSQAPKLLFHYYDKDFNNEADTPDNFQSRRPNTSFCFLDIRSPGLGDTAMYLCATSRLLGANYGYTFGSGTRLTVV.

This clone showed up just once. The V call is TRBV5-6, the J call TRBJ1-5; 9 nucleotides align to TRBD1. After removal of 4 bases from V and 6 bases from J, the junction contained 5 bases not matched to a gene. CDR3 size: 14 residues. CDR1 is SGHDT, CDR2 YYEEEE, per germline. The CDR3: CASSQDRGSQPQHF. The CDR3 coding sequence is TGTGCCAGCAGCCAGGACAGGGGAAGTCAGCCCCAGCATTTT.

The chain joins TRBV2 to TRBJ1-2, with 7 bases identical to TRBD1. This CDR3 is 14 amino acids long. V was clipped by 7 bases and J by 2 bases; unmatched bases: 7. CDR1 and CDR2 (germline): SNHLY, FYNNEI. CDR3 region: CASTPGGPNYGYTF. CDR3 in DNA: TGTGCCAGCACCCCAGGGGGGCCCAACTATGGCTACACCTTC.

The chain has TRBV10-3 and TRBJ2-6; D is ambiguous. CDR1 and CDR2 from the germline V gene are ENHRY and SYGVKD. The CDR3 consists of 16 residues. The germline V and J ends were trimmed by 5 bases and 1 base, with 12 bases remaining between them. The CDR3: CAISPSSGSGANVLTF. CDR3 bases: TGTGCCATCAGTCCCTCATCCGGGTCTGGGGCCAACGTCCTGACTTTC.

The V gene is TRBV3-1 (or the pseudogene TRBV3-2), the J gene TRBJ1-1, with 9 bases identical to TRBD1. This CDR3 is 16 amino acids long. The V gene end was trimmed by 1 base and the J gene end by 4 bases; junction bases not matched to a gene: 7. CDR1 LGHDT and CDR2 YNNKEL come from the germline V gene (reference sequence). CDR3 sequence reads: CASSQVLTTGGTEAFF. The DNA for the CDR3 is TGTGCCAGCAGCCAAGTTCTTACGACAGGGGGCACTGAAGCTTTCTTT.

The CDR3: CATRDRGGHGYTF. The CDR3 region has the DNA TGTGCCACCCGTGACAGGGGGGGCCATGGCTACACCTTC. The rearrangement joins TRBV5-5 to TRBJ1-2, with 9 positions matching TRBD1. The CDR3 runs 13 residues. V shed 9 bases, J shed 6 bases, and the junction held 9 bases outside the gene matches. Germline CDR1 and CDR2: SGHKS and YYEKEE (reference sequence).

V and J are TRBV30 and TRBJ1-3, with D possibly matching TRBD1 (6 bases). Per germline, CDR1 GTSNPN and CDR2 SVGIG (reference sequence). Trimming cost V 4 bases and J 2 bases, with 9 bases left between them. The CDR3 is 13 amino acids. CDR3 bases: TGTGCCTGGAACAGGGACACTGGAAACACCATATATTTT. Protein sequence: CAWNRDTGNTIYF.